The present TCR beta chain was sequenced within a study of shared clonotypes between healthy human individuals. Germline CDR1 reads MNHNS; CDR2 reads SASEGT. V was cut by 5 bases and J by 4 bases, with 14 bases left in between. The CDR3 has 14 residues. Study-wide findings and caveats: Blood was the only sampled material, and tissue repertoires likely differ. Naive subsets generally had larger estimated richness than memory subsets. Depth was large, yet rarefaction showed that sorted-subset sequencing was incomplete.

The deep-level immunoSEQ assay was used. TCRdb's copy holds only in-frame clones and misses some; the assay was immunoSEQ multiplex PCR. This sample has more than 150,000 clones, with approximately 62% found just once. Regarding this clone: The target antigen is unknown.

Source material: memory CD4+ T cells sorted from blood. The subset denotes: CD45RA-negative fraction. This chain links TRBV6-1 with TRBJ1-2; a weak D match, TRBD1 (6 bases). The receptor's source is a man aged 25 to 45 in good health. The CDR3 sequence is CASSSPGASYGYTF. CDR3 bases: TGTGCCAGCAGTTCTCCAGGGGCCTCCTATGGCTACACCTTC.